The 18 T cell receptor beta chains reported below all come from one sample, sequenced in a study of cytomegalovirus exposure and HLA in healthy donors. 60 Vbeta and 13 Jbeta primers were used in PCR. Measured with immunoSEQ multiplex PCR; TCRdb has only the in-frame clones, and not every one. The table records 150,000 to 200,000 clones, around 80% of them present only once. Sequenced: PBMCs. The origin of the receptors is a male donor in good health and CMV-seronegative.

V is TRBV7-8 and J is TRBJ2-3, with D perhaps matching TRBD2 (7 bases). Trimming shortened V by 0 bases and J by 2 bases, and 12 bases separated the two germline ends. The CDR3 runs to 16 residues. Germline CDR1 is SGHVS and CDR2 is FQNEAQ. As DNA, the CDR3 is TGTGCCAGCAGCTTAGCTAGGGGGGGGCACACAGATACGCAGTATTTT. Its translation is CASSLARGGHTDTQYF. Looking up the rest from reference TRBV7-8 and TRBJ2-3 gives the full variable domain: GAGVSQSPRYKVAKRGQDVALRCDPISGHVSLFWYQQALGQGPEFLTYFQNEAQLDKSGLPSDRFFAERPEGSVSTLKIQRTQQEDSAVYLCASSLARGGHTDTQYFGPGTRLTVL.

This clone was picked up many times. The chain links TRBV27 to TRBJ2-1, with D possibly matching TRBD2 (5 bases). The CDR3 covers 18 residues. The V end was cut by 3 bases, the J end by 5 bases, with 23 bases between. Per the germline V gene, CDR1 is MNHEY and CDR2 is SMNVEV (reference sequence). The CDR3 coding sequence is TGTGCCAGCAGTTTCTCGCGGTCTGGCTGGAGGACCAACAATGAGCAGTTCTTC. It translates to CASSFSRSGWRTNNEQFF.

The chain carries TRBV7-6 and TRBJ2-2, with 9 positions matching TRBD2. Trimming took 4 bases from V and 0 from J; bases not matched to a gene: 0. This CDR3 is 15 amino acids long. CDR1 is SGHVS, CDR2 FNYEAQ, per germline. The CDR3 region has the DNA TGTGCCAGCAGCTCTAGCGGGGCGAACACCGGGGAGCTGTTTTTT. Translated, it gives CASSSSGANTGELFF.

CDR3 coding DNA: TGCGCCAGCAGCTTGGTGGGTACAGGGGGCTTTGAGACCCAGTACTTC. It translates to CASSLVGTGGFETQYF. The chain links TRBV5-1 to TRBJ2-5, with 9 bases identical to TRBD1. Trimming took 0 bases from V and 5 from J; bases not matched to a gene: 8. CDR1 and CDR2 (germline): SGHRS, YFSETQ. The CDR3 is made up of 16 amino acids.

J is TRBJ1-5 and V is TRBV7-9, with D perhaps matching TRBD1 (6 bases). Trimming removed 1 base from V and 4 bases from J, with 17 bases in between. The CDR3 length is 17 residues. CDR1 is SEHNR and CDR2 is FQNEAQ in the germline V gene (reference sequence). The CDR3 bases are TGTGCCAGCAGCTTAGTCGGGCAGGGGTATGGGAATCAGCCCCAGCATTTT. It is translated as CASSLVGQGYGNQPQHF.

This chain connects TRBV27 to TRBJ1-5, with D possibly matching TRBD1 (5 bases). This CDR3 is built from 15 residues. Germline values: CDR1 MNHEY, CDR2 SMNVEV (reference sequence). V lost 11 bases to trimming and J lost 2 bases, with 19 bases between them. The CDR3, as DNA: TGTGCCGGACTCTACAGGACTAGTGGCAATCAGCCCCAGCATTTT. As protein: CAGLYRTSGNQPQHF.

The CDR3: CASSPLSAAGQSNSPLHF. CDR3 DNA: TGTGCCAGCAGCCCCCTCTCGGCTGCGGGGCAGAGTAATTCACCCCTCCACTTT. The chain carries TRBV5-6 and TRBJ1-6; maybe TRBD1 (5 bases). The CDR3 is 18 residues long. The germline gives CDR1 SGHDT, CDR2 YYEEEE. Trimming stripped 4 bases from V and 6 bases from J, with 23 bases between.

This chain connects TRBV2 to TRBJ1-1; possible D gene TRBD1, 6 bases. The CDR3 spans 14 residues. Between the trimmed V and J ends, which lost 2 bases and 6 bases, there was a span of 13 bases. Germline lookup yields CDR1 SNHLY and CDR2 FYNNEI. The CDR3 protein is CASSEQGHGAEAFF. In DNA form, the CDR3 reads TGTGCCAGCAGTGAACAGGGGCACGGGGCTGAAGCTTTCTTT.

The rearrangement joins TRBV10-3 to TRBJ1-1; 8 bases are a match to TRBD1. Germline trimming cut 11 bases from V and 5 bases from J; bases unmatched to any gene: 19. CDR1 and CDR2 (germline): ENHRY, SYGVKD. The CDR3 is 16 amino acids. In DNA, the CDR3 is TGTGCCTCGACAGGAACAGGGGGGCCCCCGCGAACTGAAGCTTTCTTT. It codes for CASTGTGGPPRTEAFF.

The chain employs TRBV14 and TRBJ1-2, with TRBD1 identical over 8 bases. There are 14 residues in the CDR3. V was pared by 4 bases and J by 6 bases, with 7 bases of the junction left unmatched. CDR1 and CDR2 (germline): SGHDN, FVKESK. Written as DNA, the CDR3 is TGTGCCAGCAGCCCGTGGACAGGGCTGAATGGCTACACCTTC. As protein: CASSPWTGLNGYTF. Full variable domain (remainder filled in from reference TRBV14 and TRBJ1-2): EAGVTQFPSHSVIEKGQTVTLRCDPISGHDNLYWYRRVMGKEIKFLLHFVKESKQDESGMPNNRFLAERTGGTYSTLKVQPAELEDSGVYFCASSPWTGLNGYTFGSGTRLTVV.

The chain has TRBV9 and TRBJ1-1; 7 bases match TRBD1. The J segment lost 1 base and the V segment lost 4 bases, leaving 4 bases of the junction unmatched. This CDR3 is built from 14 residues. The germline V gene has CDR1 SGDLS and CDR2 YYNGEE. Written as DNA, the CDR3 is TGTGCCAGCAGCCCCCGGGACAGGAACACTGAAGCTTTCTTT. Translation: CASSPRDRNTEAFF.

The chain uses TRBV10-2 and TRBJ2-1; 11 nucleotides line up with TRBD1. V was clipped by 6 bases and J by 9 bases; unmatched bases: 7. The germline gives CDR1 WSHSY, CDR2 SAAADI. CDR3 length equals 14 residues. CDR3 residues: CASSRDRGSFEQFF. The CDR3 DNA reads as TGCGCCAGCAGCCGGGACAGGGGGTCGTTTGAGCAGTTCTTC.

CDR3 bases: TGCGCCAGCAAGGGACAGAGCTACGAGCAGTACTTC. Translation: CASKGQSYEQYF. The J gene is TRBJ2-7, the V gene TRBV5-1, with TRBD1 matching over 7 bases. J gave up 3 bases and V 6 bases, and 3 bases lay outside the gene matches. In germline, CDR1 is SGHRS, CDR2 YFSETQ. The CDR3 runs to 12 residues. Combining the CDR3 with reference TRBV5-1 and TRBJ2-7 gives the whole variable domain KAGVTQTPRYLIKTRGQQVTLSCSPISGHRSVSWYQQTPGQGLQFLFEYFSETQRNKGNFPGRFSGRQFSNSRSEMNVSTLELGDSALYLCASKGQSYEQYFGPGTRLTVT.

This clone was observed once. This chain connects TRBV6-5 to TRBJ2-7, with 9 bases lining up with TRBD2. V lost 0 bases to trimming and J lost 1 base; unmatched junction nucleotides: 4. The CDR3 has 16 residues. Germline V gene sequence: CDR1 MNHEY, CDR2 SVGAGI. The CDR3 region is CASSYSSGGSSYEQYF. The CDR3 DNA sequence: TGTGCCAGCAGTTACTCTAGCGGGGGATCGTCCTACGAGCAGTACTTC.

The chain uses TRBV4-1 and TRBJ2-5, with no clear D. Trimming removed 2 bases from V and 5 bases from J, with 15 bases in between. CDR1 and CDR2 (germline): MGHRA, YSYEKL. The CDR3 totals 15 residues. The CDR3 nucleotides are TGCGCCAGCAGCCAAACTTTCTCACCCGGGGAGACCCAGTACTTC. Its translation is CASSQTFSPGETQYF.

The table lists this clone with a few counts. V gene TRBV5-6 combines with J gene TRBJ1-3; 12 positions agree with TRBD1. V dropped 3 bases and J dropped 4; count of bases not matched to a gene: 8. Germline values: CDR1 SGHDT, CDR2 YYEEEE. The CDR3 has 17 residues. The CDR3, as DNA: TGTGCCAGCAGCTCAGACGGGACAGGGGGCGAAGGAAACACCATATATTTT. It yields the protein CASSSDGTGGEGNTIYF. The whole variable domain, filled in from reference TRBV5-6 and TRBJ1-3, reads DAGVTQSPTHLIKTRGQQVTLRCSPKSGHDTVSWYQQALGQGPQFIFQYYEEEERQRGNFPDRFSGHQFPNYSSELNVNALLLGDSALYLCASSSDGTGGEGNTIYFGEGSWLTVV.

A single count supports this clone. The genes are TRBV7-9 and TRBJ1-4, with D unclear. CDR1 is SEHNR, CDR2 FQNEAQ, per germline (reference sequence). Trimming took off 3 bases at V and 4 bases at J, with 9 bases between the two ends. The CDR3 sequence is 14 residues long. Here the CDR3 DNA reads TGTGCCAGCAGCTTGAGCCTGATTAATGAAAAACTGTTTTTT. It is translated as CASSLSLINEKLFF.

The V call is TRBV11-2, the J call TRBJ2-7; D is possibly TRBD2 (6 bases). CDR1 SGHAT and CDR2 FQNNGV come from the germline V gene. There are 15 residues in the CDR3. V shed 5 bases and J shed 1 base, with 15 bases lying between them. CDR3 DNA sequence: TGTGCCAGCAGCCCGTACATGGCGGGGTCCTACGAGCAGTACTTC. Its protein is CASSPYMAGSYEQYF.